One TCR beta chain is described in this entry. Its antigen is still unknown. Trimming removed 6 bases from V and 1 base from J, with 13 bases in between. Germline-derived CDR1 and CDR2 are MNHEY and SVGAGI. CDR3 length equals 15 residues. These data originate in a study of CD4 T cells in relation to SARS-CoV-2 and coronaviruses. The wider study: After roughly ten days of antigen culture, PBMC TCR beta CDR3s were sequenced.

The unexposed donors gave CD4+ T cells in 2011-2018, prior to COVID-19. After approximately ten days of culture, CD4+ T cells were isolated. Generated by immunoSEQ multiplex PCR, the TCRdb table keeps only in-frame clones and is missing some. The table lists about 26,000 clones, 77% of them singletons. This TCR was recovered from a human donor in good health. Material for sequencing was CD4+ T cells from PBMCs, cultured in vitro. The rearrangement joins TRBV6-5 to TRBJ2-1; D uncertain. CDR3 nucleotide sequence: TGTGCCAGCAGGATAGCCGGGTGGTCCTACAATGAGCAGTTCTTC. It encodes CASRIAGWSYNEQFF.